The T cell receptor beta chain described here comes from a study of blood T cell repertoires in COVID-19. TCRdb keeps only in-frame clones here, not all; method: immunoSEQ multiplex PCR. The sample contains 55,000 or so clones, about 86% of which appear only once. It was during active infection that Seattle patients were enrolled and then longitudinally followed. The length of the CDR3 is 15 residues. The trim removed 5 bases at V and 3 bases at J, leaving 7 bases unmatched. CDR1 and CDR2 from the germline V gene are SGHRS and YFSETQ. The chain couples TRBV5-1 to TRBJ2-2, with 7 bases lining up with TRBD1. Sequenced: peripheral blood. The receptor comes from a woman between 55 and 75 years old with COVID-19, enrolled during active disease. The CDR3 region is CASRQQGWDTGELFF. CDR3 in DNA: TGCGCCAGCAGACAACAGGGGTGGGACACCGGGGAGCTGTTTTTT.